Below are 30 T cell receptor beta chains sequenced from a single sample in a study of T cell responses to AZD1222 COVID-19 vaccine. The method was immunoSEQ multiplex PCR; TCRdb's version includes in-frame clones alone and lacks a portion of them. Here the sample spans about 120,000 clones, about 87% being singletons. Material: peripheral blood, obtained on day 0 of AZD1222 vaccination. Every receptor here comes from an adult in good health.

This chain joins TRBV2 and TRBJ2-1; tentative D call: TRBD1 (6 bases). Trimming pared 6 bases from V and 5 bases from J, leaving 11 bases between. Germline V CDR1 and CDR2: SNHLY, FYNNEI. This CDR3 spans 13 amino acids. Here the CDR3 reads CASSANRDNEQFF. Written as DNA, the CDR3 is TGTGCCAGCAGCGCCAACAGGGACAATGAGCAGTTCTTC.

This clone was counted a single time. V is TRBV7-3 and J is TRBJ2-3; no clear D gene. Per the germline V gene, CDR1 is SGHTA and CDR2 is FQGTGA. The V gene lost 5 bases and the J gene lost 1 base, with 10 bases spanning the gap. CDR3 length equals 14 residues. CDR3 loop: CASSAAWGTDTQYF. The CDR3 coding sequence is TGTGCCAGCAGCGCAGCTTGGGGCACAGATACGCAGTATTTT.

This clone showed up just once. This chain connects TRBV7-2 to TRBJ1-1; 7 bases line up with TRBD1. V dropped 1 base and J dropped 2; count of bases not matched to a gene: 7. Looked up from germline, CDR1 is SGHTA and CDR2 is FQGNSA. CDR3 length: 16 residues. CDR3 residues: CASSLVLTGVNTEAFF. CDR3 DNA sequence: TGTGCCAGCAGCTTAGTCTTAACAGGGGTAAACACTGAAGCTTTCTTT.

The CDR3 sequence is CASSPREPGTQYF. The CDR3 DNA reads as TGTGCCAGCAGTCCCCGGGAGCCAGGGACCCAGTACTTC. The rearrangement links TRBV6-2 or TRBV6-3 to TRBJ2-5, with D tentatively TRBD2 (6 bases). Deletions cut 5 bases from V and 7 bases from J, with 14 bases between. The CDR3 sequence is 13 residues long. Germline CDR1 is MNHEY and CDR2 is SVGEGT.

In its sample, this clone was seen once. The chain carries TRBV6-1 and TRBJ2-7; 9 positions match TRBD1. The CDR3 loop spans 15 amino acids. Germline V gives CDR1 MNHNS, CDR2 SASEGT. The J segment lost 6 bases and the V segment lost 2 bases, leaving 8 bases of the junction unmatched. The CDR3 reads CASSEPGQGTSEQYF. CDR3 nucleotides: TGTGCCAGCAGTGAACCGGGACAGGGAACCTCCGAGCAGTACTTC.

The chain couples TRBV6-6 to TRBJ1-1; possibly TRBD1 for D (5 bases). The V gene's germline CDR1 is MNHNY and CDR2 SVGAGI (reference sequence). V lost 6 bases and J 1 base, leaving 15 bases between the germline ends. This CDR3 contains 15 residues. CDR3 residues: CASSRASGGNTEAFF. As DNA, the CDR3 is TGTGCCAGCAGCCGGGCTTCTGGGGGGAACACTGAAGCTTTCTTT.

CDR3 loop: CASREGGTGELFF. In DNA form, the CDR3 reads TGTGCCAGCAGGGAAGGGGGTACCGGGGAGCTGTTTTTT. This chain joins TRBV3-1 (or the pseudogene TRBV3-2) and TRBJ2-2, with D tentatively TRBD1 (6 bases). Germline CDR1 is LGHDT and CDR2 is YNNKEL (reference sequence). Trimming cost V 6 bases and J 5 bases, with 10 bases left between them. CDR3 length: 13 amino acids.

The V call is TRBV28, the J call TRBJ2-7, with a possible D match to TRBD1 (6 bases). The CDR3 extends over 14 amino acids. Trimming removed 2 bases at V and 1 base at J, with 9 bases between. The germline V gene encodes CDR1 MDHEN and CDR2 SYDVKM. The CDR3 sequence: CASSLQGPSYEQYF. The CDR3 bases are TGTGCCAGCAGTTTACAGGGGCCGTCCTACGAGCAGTACTTC.

The chain links TRBV4-3 to TRBJ1-4, with 10 bases identical to TRBD1. This CDR3 is built from 17 residues. Germline loops: CDR1 LGHNA, CDR2 YSLEER. Trimming took 2 bases from V and 6 from J; bases not matched to a gene: 9. The CDR3 is CASSQFPVGTGDEKLFF. The CDR3 coding sequence is TGCGCCAGCAGCCAATTCCCGGTGGGGACAGGGGATGAAAAACTGTTTTTT.

The chain combines TRBV10-3 with TRBJ2-5; 7 bases line up with TRBD1. CDR3 size: 14 residues. CDR1 and CDR2 from the germline V gene are ENHRY and SYGVKD. After removal of 2 bases from V and 3 bases from J, the junction contained 3 bases not matched to a gene. The DNA of the CDR3 is TGTGCCATCAGTGAGGACAGGGTCAAAGAGACCCAGTACTTC. Its translation: CAISEDRVKETQYF.

The V gene is TRBV9, the J gene TRBJ1-3; 7 bases map to TRBD1. The CDR3 covers 16 residues. Germline assignment: CDR1 SGDLS and CDR2 YYNGEE. V lost 3 bases and J lost 4; bases outside the gene matches: 10. CDR3 coding DNA: TGTGCCAGCAGCGCAGATCACAGGGGAAGGGGAAACACCATATATTTT. This gives the protein CASSADHRGRGNTIYF.

In its sample, this clone was seen a few times. This sequence joins TRBV28 and TRBJ1-1; D call uncertain. CDR3 size: 14 residues. Germline-derived CDR1 and CDR2 are MDHEN and SYDVKM. The V end was cut by 1 base, the J end by 3 bases, with 9 bases between. CDR3 amino acids: CASSLYSRHTEAFF. For the CDR3, the DNA is TGTGCCAGCAGTTTATATAGCAGGCACACTGAAGCTTTCTTT.

V and J are TRBV9 and TRBJ1-2; weak D call: TRBD1 (6 bases). This CDR3 region has 15 residues. Germline loops: CDR1 SGDLS, CDR2 YYNGEE. The ends were cut back, 3 bases at V and 7 bases at J, with 19 bases in the middle. This chain's CDR3 is CASSAEGDKIGGYTF. The DNA of the CDR3 is TGTGCCAGCAGCGCCGAGGGGGACAAAATCGGTGGCTACACCTTC.

This chain joins TRBV9 and TRBJ2-7; 10 bases map to TRBD2. J was trimmed by 6 bases and V by 3 bases; bases with no gene match: 12. The CDR3 has 16 residues. Germline CDR1 and CDR2: SGDLS and YYNGEE. This CDR3 is CASSAQQSGRAGEQYF. The CDR3 bases are TGTGCCAGCAGCGCGCAACAAAGCGGGAGGGCTGGCGAGCAGTACTTC. Filled out from reference TRBV9 and TRBJ2-7, the complete variable domain reads DSGVTQTPKHLITATGQRVTLRCSPRSGDLSVYWYQQSLDQGLQFLIQYYNGEERAKGNILERFSAQQFPDLHSELNLSSLELGDSALYFCASSAQQSGRAGEQYFGPGTRLTVT.

The rearrangement uses TRBV5-4 and TRBJ2-3; TRBD2 aligns across 14 bases. Germline V CDR1 and CDR2: SGHNT, YYREEE (reference sequence). Losses at the gene ends were 4 bases for V and 0 bases for J; bases not matched to a gene: 10. The CDR3 spans 19 residues. The CDR3 sequence is CASSATGTSGGGSTDTQYF. The CDR3 DNA sequence: TGTGCCAGCAGCGCAACCGGGACTAGCGGGGGCGGGAGCACAGATACGCAGTATTTT.

This chain links TRBV7-2 with TRBJ2-1; TRBD2 matches at 10 bases. Trimming took 5 bases from V and 9 from J; bases not matched to a gene: 10. The CDR3 sequence is 15 residues long. Germline assignment: CDR1 SGHTA and CDR2 FQGNSA. The CDR3 spells CASSLGTSVSAEQFF. CDR3 nucleotide sequence: TGTGCCAGCAGCCTCGGGACTAGCGTTTCGGCTGAGCAGTTCTTC.

The genes are TRBV9 and TRBJ2-3, with D possibly TRBD2 on 6 matching bases. CDR3 length: 18 amino acids. Germline V lookup: CDR1 SGDLS, CDR2 YYNGEE. The germline V and J ends were trimmed by 3 bases and 0 bases, with 20 bases remaining between them. In DNA, the CDR3 is TGTGCCAGCAGCGAAACTGACTCCTGGGGGACTAGCACAGATACGCAGTATTTT. It codes for CASSETDSWGTSTDTQYF.

The CDR3 spells CASSSTPVFSYNEQFF. CDR3 nucleotide sequence: TGTGCCAGCAGTTCGACCCCCGTATTTTCCTACAATGAGCAGTTCTTC. V gene TRBV27 combines with J gene TRBJ2-1, with D unclear. V lost 4 bases and J lost 1, with 14 bases in between. The CDR3 has 16 residues. Germline-derived CDR1 and CDR2 are MNHEY and SMNVEV (reference sequence).

The V and J genes are TRBV6-5 and TRBJ2-5; 7 nucleotides agree with TRBD1. Per the germline V gene, CDR1 is MNHEY and CDR2 is SVGAGI. The CDR3 loop spans 15 amino acids. The V gene end was trimmed by 5 bases and the J gene end by 1 base; junction bases not matched to a gene: 7. The CDR3 loop is CASSRGGSLQETQYF. The CDR3 DNA reads as TGTGCCAGCAGTCGAGGGGGCTCGCTCCAAGAGACCCAGTACTTC.

This chain uses TRBV5-4 with TRBJ1-3, with 7 positions matching TRBD1. Germline CDR1 SGHNT, CDR2 YYREEE (reference sequence). The CDR3 sequence is 14 residues long. V trimming: 4 bases; J trimming: 2 bases; junction bases outside the gene matches: 3. The CDR3 bases are TGTGCCAGCAGCCCGGGGACAGCTGGAAACACCATATATTTT. Translating gives CASSPGTAGNTIYF.

This chain joins TRBV6-2 or TRBV6-3 and TRBJ2-7; D is uncertain. CDR1 MNHEY and CDR2 SVGEGT come from the germline V gene. The CDR3 covers 11 residues. V was shortened by 4 bases and J by 3 bases, with 4 bases between the two germline ends. CDR3 nucleotide sequence: TGTGCCAGCAGTTCCTTCTACGAGCAGTACTTC. This encodes CASSSFYEQYF.

This clone was observed a single time. The chain employs TRBV5-1 and TRBJ2-5; unclear D gene. The CDR3 is 16 amino acids. V dropped 2 bases and J dropped 0 bases, with 14 bases sitting between them. Germline V gives CDR1 SGHRS, CDR2 YFSETQ. CDR3 nucleotides: TGCGCCAGCAGCTTAAAAGGCGGAGTGGACCAAGAGACCCAGTACTTC. Its protein is CASSLKGGVDQETQYF.

The genes are TRBV12-3 or TRBV12-4 and TRBJ1-2; D remains unclear. The CDR3 sequence is 13 residues long. V lost 1 base and J 4 bases, leaving 7 bases between the germline ends. In DNA form, the CDR3 reads TGTGCCAGCAGTTTAGGAGGAGCCTATGGCTACACCTTC. Translation gives CASSLGGAYGYTF.

The gene calls are TRBV5-1 and TRBJ2-1; 9 bases are a match to TRBD1. CDR3 length: 15 amino acids. Per germline, CDR1 SGHRS and CDR2 YFSETQ. The V segment lost 7 bases and the J segment 9 bases; nucleotides outside the gene matches: 14. The CDR3 loop is CASHGDRGIRGEQFF. CDR3 nucleotides: TGCGCCAGCCACGGCGACAGGGGGATTCGGGGTGAGCAGTTCTTC.

The CDR3 sequence is CASSYEGKGLAGRSSYEQYF. The CDR3 DNA reads TGTGCCAGCAGTTATGAAGGAAAGGGACTAGCGGGAAGGAGCTCCTACGAGCAGTACTTC. The V and J genes are TRBV6-2 or TRBV6-3 and TRBJ2-7; 13 bases agree with TRBD2. J lost 0 bases, V lost 3 bases, and 14 bases had no gene match. CDR3 length: 20 amino acids. CDR1 is MNHEY and CDR2 is SVGEGT in the germline V gene.

CDR3 in amino acids: CASNPVRGPTNQPQHF. In DNA form, the CDR3 reads TGTGCCAGCAATCCCGTAAGGGGACCGACTAATCAGCCCCAGCATTTT. This chain links TRBV28 with TRBJ1-5; a possible D gene is TRBD1 (5 bases). The CDR3 sequence is 16 residues long. CDR1 is MDHEN, CDR2 SYDVKM, per germline. The V end was cut by 7 bases, the J end by 4 bases, with 20 bases between.

The chain carries TRBV7-3 and TRBJ1-2; TRBD1 aligns across 10 bases. J gave up 6 bases and V 4 bases, and 8 bases lay outside the gene matches. Germline V CDR1 and CDR2: SGHTA, FQGTGA. The CDR3 loop spans 15 amino acids. CDR3 sequence reads: CASSSRAGTGDGYTF. The DNA for the CDR3 is TGTGCCAGCAGCTCTAGGGCCGGGACAGGGGATGGCTACACCTTC.

The chain joins TRBV5-1 to TRBJ1-1; D not certain. The CDR3 consists of 15 residues. Trimming left V 0 bases short and J 0 bases short, with 9 bases between. Germline lookup yields CDR1 SGHRS and CDR2 YFSETQ. CDR3 bases: TGCGCCAGCAGCTTGGAAGCGAACCTGAACACTGAAGCTTTCTTT. Translation gives CASSLEANLNTEAFF. The complete variable domain, with remaining parts taken from reference TRBV5-1 and TRBJ1-1, reads KAGVTQTPRYLIKTRGQQVTLSCSPISGHRSVSWYQQTPGQGLQFLFEYFSETQRNKGNFPGRFSGRQFSNSRSEMNVSTLELGDSALYLCASSLEANLNTEAFFGQGTRLTVV.

V is TRBV28 and J is TRBJ2-7; 10 bases align to TRBD2. The CDR3 sequence is 14 residues long. Germline trimming cut 4 bases from V and 6 bases from J; bases unmatched to any gene: 6. The germline CDR1 and CDR2 sequences are MDHEN and SYDVKM. CDR3 protein: CASSSLAGEVEQYF. The DNA for the CDR3 is TGTGCCAGCAGTTCTCTAGCGGGAGAGGTCGAGCAGTACTTC.

The rearrangement uses TRBV19 and TRBJ2-1; tentatively, D is TRBD1 (6 bases). The germline gives CDR1 LNHDA, CDR2 SQIVND (reference sequence). The V gene lost 7 bases and the J gene lost 4 bases, with 8 bases spanning the gap. This CDR3 spans 12 amino acids. CDR3: CASKQGYNEQFF. The CDR3 DNA sequence: TGTGCCAGTAAACAGGGTTACAATGAGCAGTTCTTC.